The sequence of this T cell receptor (beta chain) was determined in a study of OX40 agonist ivuxolimab in advanced cancers. Comment on this clone: At one boundary the junction diverges from the germline segment, which might be a read error.

This CDR3 region has 13 residues. Germline-derived CDR1 and CDR2 are MDHEN and SYDVKM. Measured with immunoSEQ multiplex PCR; TCRdb has only the in-frame clones, and not every one. The sample lists under 50,000 clones; roughly 80% were seen once. Baseline was the first blood sampling point, followed by cycle 4 day 1 and cycle 7 day 1. This sample comprised CD4+ or CD8+ T cells sorted from blood, obtained in a trial of the OX40 agonist ivuxolimab. The chain uses TRBV28 and TRBJ1-2; 7 positions agree with TRBD1. This clonotype was sampled from an adult with an advanced solid tumor such as melanoma, head and neck, liver or kidney cancer. Written as DNA, the CDR3 is TGTGCCAGCAGTTACGGGACAGTTTATGGCTGCACCTTC. It yields the protein CASSYGTVYGCTF.